These 10 T cell receptor beta chains were all obtained from the same sample, sequenced in a study of post-analysis software for immune sequencing data. Study-level results: Five or six TRBV segments were more frequent in patients than controls; TRBV5-6, TRBV5-1 and TRBV20-1 belonged to this group.

Unique-molecular-identifier-tagged TCR beta cDNA libraries were used. Each CDR3 protein is one row after TCRdb ran MiXCR on the PCR reads. The sample yields 650,000 to 900,000 distinct CDR3 sequences, 35% to 55% seen once. These receptors are not linked to any known antigen. The material sequenced was blood. Receptors originate from a girl between 5 and 17 years old with multiple sclerosis.

The chain links TRBV5-6 to TRBJ2-3; possibly TRBD2 for D (5 bases). CDR3 length: 16 residues. Germline CDR1 reads SGHDT; CDR2 reads YYEEEE. The ends were cut back, 3 bases at V and 6 bases at J, with 20 bases in the middle. CDR3 residues: CASSSTRVRSMDTQYF. CDR3 nucleotides: TGTGCCAGCAGCTCCACGCGGGTAAGATCGATGGATACGCAGTATTTT.

The rearrangement joins TRBV6-6 to TRBJ2-7, with D unresolved. The CDR3 extends over 13 amino acids. Trimming shortened V by 6 bases and J by 6 bases, and 15 bases separated the two germline ends. The germline V gene has CDR1 MNHNY and CDR2 SVGAGI (reference sequence). The CDR3 sequence is CASRIPTGSEQYF. The CDR3 DNA sequence: TGTGCCAGCAGAATACCAACTGGAAGCGAGCAGTACTTC.

Written as DNA, the CDR3 is TGTGCCAGCAGCTTAGTAGGACAGGGAGAGTACGAGCAGTACTTC. Its translation is CASSLVGQGEYEQYF. This chain connects TRBV7-9 to TRBJ2-7; 8 bases fit TRBD1. V lost 1 base and J lost 4; bases outside the gene matches: 6. This CDR3 has 15 amino acids. Germline V gene lookup returns CDR1 SEHNR and CDR2 FQNEAQ (reference sequence).

The sample holds a few counts of this clonotype. V and J are TRBV27 and TRBJ2-1, with D hard to call. Per germline, CDR1 MNHEY and CDR2 SMNVEV (reference sequence). There are 13 residues in the CDR3. The V end was cut by 3 bases, the J end by 4 bases, with 7 bases between. Here the CDR3 reads CASSFRNYNEQFF. The CDR3 nucleotides are TGTGCCAGCAGTTTCAGGAATTACAATGAGCAGTTCTTC.

The chain links TRBV25-1 to TRBJ2-3; 7 bases line up with TRBD2. V shed 3 bases and J 7 bases; nucleotides not matched to a gene: 10. Germline V gene lookup returns CDR1 MGHDK and CDR2 SYGVNS. This CDR3 is built from 15 residues. Here the CDR3 DNA reads TGTGCCAGCAGTGATCGGGCGGGAGCGGGAAATACGCAGTATTTT. It translates to CASSDRAGAGNTQYF. The entire variable domain, with the rest obtained from reference TRBV25-1 and TRBJ2-3, is as follows: EADIYQTPRYLVIGTGKKITLECSQTMGHDKMYWYQQDPGMELHLIHYSYGVNSTEKGDLSSESTVSRIRTEHFPLTLESARPSHTSQYLCASSDRAGAGNTQYFGPGTRLTVL.

This clonotype has only a few counts. The chain links TRBV4-3 to TRBJ2-7; no clear D gene. Trimming pared 0 bases from V and 6 bases from J, leaving 9 bases between. CDR3 length equals 13 residues. The germline V gene encodes CDR1 LGHNA and CDR2 YSLEER. The CDR3 DNA is TGCGCCAGCAGCCAAGAACATTATCTCGAGCAGTACTTC. Its translation is CASSQEHYLEQYF.

The rearrangement joins TRBV21-1 to TRBJ2-3; TRBD2 is the table's D call and was not checked against the DNA. TRBV21-1 is a pseudogene locus. This CDR3 contains 16 residues. The CDR3 DNA reads TGTGCCAGCCCCTCAGTGGGAGCGAATAGCACAGATACGCAGTATTTT. This gives the protein CASPSVGANSTDTQYF.

V gene TRBV6-2 or TRBV6-3 combines with J gene TRBJ2-1; the D is unclear. The CDR3 has 14 residues. The germline V and J ends were trimmed by 6 bases and 8 bases, with 17 bases remaining between them. CDR1 is MNHEY and CDR2 is SVGEGT in the germline V gene. CDR3 in amino acids: CASSPLLTGDEQFF. CDR3 sequence (DNA): TGTGCCAGCAGCCCCCTTCTCACTGGCGATGAGCAGTTCTTC.

This rearrangement joins TRBV28 to TRBJ2-7; 7 nucleotides agree with TRBD1. The J segment lost 1 base and the V segment lost 6 bases, leaving 12 bases of the junction unmatched. Germline V gene sequence: CDR1 MDHEN, CDR2 SYDVKM. This CDR3 comprises 16 residues. The DNA for the CDR3 is TGTGCCAGCAGCCCCACGGACAGGTTCAAATCCTACGAGCAGTACTTC. This encodes CASSPTDRFKSYEQYF. Supplemented by reference TRBV28 and TRBJ2-7, the full variable domain reads DVKVTQSSRYLVKRTGEKVFLECVQDMDHENMFWYRQDPGLGLRLIYFSYDVKMKEKGDIPEGYSVSREKKERFSLILESASTNQTSMYLCASSPTDRFKSYEQYFGPGTRLTVT.

As regards this clonotype: The junction does not match germline at one end; this may be a read error. The J gene is TRBJ2-7, the V gene TRBV12-3 or TRBV12-4, with 7 bases matching TRBD1. The CDR3 consists of 15 residues. The CDR3 coding sequence is TGTGTCAGCAGCGTAGGGGGCATGAGCTCCTACGAGCAGTACTTC. Translation: CVSSVGGMSSYEQYF.